This passage covers 25 T cell receptor beta chains from one sample sequenced in a study of cytomegalovirus exposure and HLA in healthy donors. Sequenced by immunoSEQ multiplex PCR; TCRdb stores in-frame clones only, minus some. The repertoire holds about 170,000 clones, with 86% as singletons. The sequenced sample was PBMCs. The receptors here all came from a woman in her twenties or thirties in good health and CMV-seronegative.

The chain employs TRBV29-1 and TRBJ1-1; no reliable D call. With 0 bases removed from V and 1 base from J, the gap between germline ends came to 6 bases. Germline V CDR1 and CDR2: SQVTM, ANQGSEA. The length of the CDR3 is 13 residues. This CDR3 is CSVEDRQNTEAFF. As DNA, the CDR3 is TGCAGCGTTGAAGATCGGCAGAACACTGAAGCTTTCTTT.

The gene calls are TRBV6-6 and TRBJ1-4; D not certain. V dropped 2 bases and J dropped 5 bases, with 9 bases sitting between them. Germline CDR1 reads MNHNY; CDR2 reads SVGAGI (reference sequence). The CDR3 totals 14 residues. The DNA of the CDR3 is TGTGCCAGCAGTTACGAGCTCCACAATGAAAAACTGTTTTTT. Its translation is CASSYELHNEKLFF.

The V and J genes are TRBV2 and TRBJ1-2; D not certain. Per germline, CDR1 SNHLY and CDR2 FYNNEI. V lost 8 bases and J lost 0, with 10 bases in between. CDR3 length: 13 residues. In nucleotides, the CDR3 is TGTGCCAGCGGGCGTGTATCTAACTATGGCTACACCTTC. Translated: CASGRVSNYGYTF.

CDR3 loop: CASSYSWQDTGELFF. For the CDR3, the DNA is TGTGCCAGCAGTTACTCTTGGCAAGACACCGGGGAGCTGTTTTTT. The genes are TRBV6-6 and TRBJ2-2; D remains unclear. The CDR3 loop spans 15 amino acids. From germline, CDR1 is MNHNY and CDR2 SVGAGI (reference sequence). The ends were cut back, 0 bases at V and 3 bases at J, with 8 bases in the middle.

This rearrangement joins TRBV5-4 to TRBJ2-2; the D is unclear. V lost 0 bases and J 5 bases, leaving 5 bases between the germline ends. The CDR3 length is 13 residues. Germline CDR1 SGHNT, CDR2 YYREEE (reference sequence). The CDR3 nucleotides are TGTGCCAGCAGCTTGGGGGGAACCGGGGAGCTGTTTTTT. The encoded protein is CASSLGGTGELFF.

V gene TRBV13 combines with J gene TRBJ2-7; D remains ambiguous. The CDR3 contains 13 residues. CDR1 is PRHDT and CDR2 is FYEKMQ in the germline V gene (reference sequence). Trimming stripped 0 bases from V and 3 bases from J, with 6 bases between. The CDR3 loop reads CASSLGRNYEQYF. The CDR3 bases are TGTGCCAGCAGCTTAGGACGGAACTACGAGCAGTACTTC.

A single count supports this clone. The chain recombines TRBV12-2 with TRBJ1-5; the D call TRBD1 from the table was never checked on the DNA. TRBV12-2 is termed a pseudogene. The CDR3 is 19 amino acids. CDR3 sequence (DNA): TGTGCAAGTCGCTTGAAGCAAATCAAACAGGGGCTCCGCAATCAGCCCCAGCATTTT. Amino acid sequence: CASRLKQIKQGLRNQPQHF.

The chain uses TRBV7-9 and TRBJ2-7; TRBD1 aligns across 9 bases. CDR1 is SEHNR, CDR2 FQNEAQ, per germline (reference sequence). This CDR3 is built from 17 residues. The J segment lost 0 bases and the V segment lost 3 bases, leaving 9 bases of the junction unmatched. The CDR3 DNA sequence: TGTGCCAGCAGCTTTCCCCCCAGGACAGGGGTCTCCTACGAGCAGTACTTC. It codes for CASSFPPRTGVSYEQYF. Filled out from reference TRBV7-9 and TRBJ2-7, the complete variable domain reads DTGVSQNPRHKITKRGQNVTFRCDPISEHNRLYWYRQTLGQGPEFLTYFQNEAQLEKSRLLSDRFSAERPKGSFSTLEIQRTEQGDSAMYLCASSFPPRTGVSYEQYFGPGTRLTVT.

This chain joins TRBV5-4 and TRBJ2-7; 14 bases are a match to TRBD2. The germline V gene encodes CDR1 SGHNT and CDR2 YYREEE (reference sequence). V dropped 6 bases and J dropped 3; count of bases not matched to a gene: 5. This CDR3 comprises 15 residues. The DNA for the CDR3 is TGTGCCAGCACGCCGGGACTAGCGGGAGACTACGAGCAGTACTTC. Amino acids: CASTPGLAGDYEQYF.

The chain couples TRBV7-6 to TRBJ1-1, with 7 bases that match TRBD1. Germline CDR1 SGHVS, CDR2 FNYEAQ. The CDR3 is 13 amino acids. V lost 6 bases and J lost 6; bases outside the gene matches: 7. The CDR3, as DNA: TGTGCCAGCAGTCTAACAGGGGTGGCTGAAGCTTTCTTT. Translating gives CASSLTGVAEAFF.

The chain recombines TRBV27 with TRBJ2-5; tentative D call: TRBD1 (6 bases). Germline CDR1 reads MNHEY; CDR2 reads SMNVEV (reference sequence). V lost 2 bases to trimming and J lost 5 bases, with 12 bases between them. The CDR3 runs to 14 residues. CDR3 nucleotides: TGTGCCAGCAGTTTACTGGGGGCGGGCGAGACCCAGTACTTC. Amino acid sequence: CASSLLGAGETQYF.

This chain links TRBV5-5 with TRBJ2-7; D could derive from TRBD1 or TRBD2 (6 bases each). Trimming took 3 bases from V and 2 from J, leaving 12 bases between them. Per the germline V gene, CDR1 is SGHKS and CDR2 is YYEKEE (reference sequence). This CDR3 region has 14 residues. The CDR3 bases are TGTGCCAGCAGCTCGGAGGGGGGTACCTACGAGCAGTACTTC. It translates to CASSSEGGTYEQYF.

This sequence joins TRBV7-3 and TRBJ2-1, with unresolved D. CDR3 length equals 13 residues. V lost 2 bases and J 12 bases, leaving 14 bases between the germline ends. The germline V gene encodes CDR1 SGHTA and CDR2 FQGTGA. The CDR3 DNA follows: TGTGCCAGCAGCTTAGGGTGGGGATTGGGGCAGTTCTTC. It codes for CASSLGWGLGQFF.

The CDR3 region has the DNA TGCGCCAGCAGCCCTGCAGGGGGCAACACTGAAGCTTTCTTT. It yields the protein CASSPAGGNTEAFF. The chain recombines TRBV5-1 with TRBJ1-1; the match to TRBD1 covers 8 bases. Germline lookup yields CDR1 SGHRS and CDR2 YFSETQ. The CDR3 is made up of 14 amino acids. The V segment lost 4 bases and the J segment 2 bases; nucleotides outside the gene matches: 4.

The J gene is TRBJ1-1, the V gene TRBV5-1, with 7 bases that match TRBD1. Germline V gene data show CDR1 as SGHRS and CDR2 as YFSETQ. The CDR3 has 12 residues. Trimming cost V 7 bases and J 2 bases; bases outside gene matches: 2. The CDR3 is CASSGGNTEAFF. CDR3 DNA: TGCGCCAGCTCAGGGGGTAACACTGAAGCTTTCTTT.

The chain links TRBV7-8 to TRBJ2-5; D uncertain. Between the trimmed V and J ends, which lost 8 bases and 5 bases, there was a span of 9 bases. Germline assignment: CDR1 SGHVS and CDR2 FQNEAQ. CDR3 size: 11 residues. Here the CDR3 DNA reads TGTGCCAGCGCTTATAGGGAGACCCAGTACTTC. Protein sequence: CASAYRETQYF.

The rearrangement uses TRBV7-9 and TRBJ1-1; D not resolved. This CDR3 contains 13 residues. Trimming took 2 bases from V and 1 from J, leaving 5 bases between them. Germline CDR1 SEHNR, CDR2 FQNEAQ (reference sequence). In nucleotides, the CDR3 is TGTGCCAGCAGCTTACGAGAGAACACTGAAGCTTTCTTT. Translating gives CASSLRENTEAFF.

The chain employs TRBV4-3 and TRBJ1-4, with a tentative D call TRBD1 (5 bases). The CDR3 spans 13 residues. V was pared by 3 bases and J by 10 bases, with 12 bases between. Per germline, CDR1 LGHNA and CDR2 YSLEER. The CDR3 coding sequence is TGCGCCAGCAGCCAGGAGAAAGGGGTAAAACTGTTTTTT. It yields the protein CASSQEKGVKLFF.

This chain uses TRBV5-1 with TRBJ1-2, with 7 bases identical to TRBD1. The CDR3 length is 13 residues. Germline V CDR1 and CDR2: SGHRS, YFSETQ. J gave up 3 bases and V 4 bases, and 3 bases lay outside the gene matches. This chain's CDR3 is CASSLGQYYGYTF. In DNA, the CDR3 is TGCGCCAGCAGCCTGGGACAGTACTATGGCTACACCTTC.

This clone came up a few times. The V gene is TRBV20-1, the J gene TRBJ2-7; D is unresolved. CDR1 and CDR2 from the germline V gene are DFQATT and SNEGSKA (reference sequence). Trimming removed 4 bases from V and 6 bases from J, with 10 bases in between. The CDR3 runs to 11 residues. The CDR3 region has the DNA TGCAGTGCTACTCCCGAAGCCGAGCAGTACTTC. It is translated as CSATPEAEQYF.

The V gene is TRBV6-5, the J gene TRBJ1-2, with no clear D. The ends were cut back, 2 bases at V and 0 bases at J, with 7 bases in the middle. The germline V gene has CDR1 MNHEY and CDR2 SVGAGI. The CDR3 length is 14 residues. For the CDR3, the DNA is TGTGCCAGCAGTTACAAGACCGCTAACTATGGCTACACCTTC. Translating gives CASSYKTANYGYTF.

The chain couples TRBV5-4 to TRBJ1-2, with D perhaps matching TRBD1 (5 bases). V lost 4 bases, J lost 3 bases, and 13 bases lay in between. The CDR3 is 14 residues long. CDR1 is SGHNT and CDR2 is YYREEE in the germline V gene (reference sequence). This CDR3 reads CASSTGGFDYGYTF. The CDR3 region has the DNA TGTGCCAGCAGCACCGGGGGGTTTGACTATGGCTACACCTTC. Combining the CDR3 with reference TRBV5-4 and TRBJ1-2 gives the whole variable domain ETGVTQSPTHLIKTRGQQVTLRCSSQSGHNTVSWYQQALGQGPQFIFQYYREEENGRGNFPPRFSGLQFPNYSSELNVNALELDDSALYLCASSTGGFDYGYTFGSGTRLTVV.

V gene TRBV6-4 combines with J gene TRBJ2-3; D is uncertain. Trimming shortened V by 8 bases and J by 2 bases, and 8 bases separated the two germline ends. Germline assignment: CDR1 MRHNA and CDR2 SNTAGT. The CDR3 contains 12 residues. CDR3 DNA: TGTGCCAGCTGGATTTCCACAGATACGCAGTATTTT. This gives the protein CASWISTDTQYF.

V gene TRBV4-3 combines with J gene TRBJ2-1; 10 bases fit TRBD2. CDR1 and CDR2 (germline): LGHNA, YSLEER. Germline trimming cut 4 bases from V and 6 bases from J; bases unmatched to any gene: 3. This CDR3 region has 14 residues. CDR3 sequence: CASSLAGGGNEQFF. The CDR3 DNA reads as TGCGCCAGCAGCCTAGCGGGAGGTGGCAATGAGCAGTTCTTC.

The J gene is TRBJ2-7, the V gene TRBV6-1; D not resolved. Per the germline V gene, CDR1 is MNHNS and CDR2 is SASEGT. This CDR3 is 15 amino acids long. Trimming pared 3 bases from V and 3 bases from J, leaving 15 bases between. The DNA for the CDR3 is TGTGCCAGCAGTGAGCAGGATAGCTTCTACTACGAGCAGTACTTC. This gives the protein CASSEQDSFYYEQYF.